The TCR beta chain described here comes from a study of blood T cell repertoires in COVID-19. The overall study: Acute-phase and convalescent COVID-19 samples originated in the United States, Italy and Spain. The analysed material was cDNA or gDNA that came from T cells, B-cell-depleted T cells, or PBMCs.

Trimming left V 1 base short and J 8 bases short, with 17 bases between. The CDR3 has 16 residues. CDR1 and CDR2 (germline): LGHDT, YNNKEL (reference sequence). The study drew participants aged roughly 18 to 95 years from roughly 25 US areas. Cohorts were assigned according to the clinical history that participants reported. Using immunoSEQ multiplex PCR, the repertoire was profiled, and TCRdb retains in-frame clones only, with some absent. The sample records hundreds of thousands of clones, about nine tenths being singletons. The sequenced sample was PBMCs or T cells enriched from blood (not recorded which). The chain joins TRBV3-1 (or the pseudogene TRBV3-2) to TRBJ1-4, with D possibly being TRBD1 (6 bases). The receptor comes from a man in his forties who had recovered from COVID-19. Here the CDR3 DNA reads TGTGCCAGCAGCCAAGCAACAGGGCGGGCAGGAGAAAAACTGTTTTTT. It encodes CASSQATGRAGEKLFF.